The rows below give T cell receptor beta chains drawn from one sample of a study of blood T cell repertoires in COVID-19. The table came from immunoSEQ multiplex PCR; TCRdb's copy has only in-frame clones and leaves some out. The repertoire has about 150,000 clones, about 80% of them found once; the top ten carry 7.3%. The source material was PBMCs or T cells enriched from blood (not recorded which). These TCRs come from a man aged 45-65 years who had recovered from COVID-19. The CDR3 runs from the conserved cysteine through the conserved F or W. A D gene is named only where the DNA matches it firmly. For some rows the clone size is stated as once, few or many, or as a class when expanded; others skip it.

CDR3,DNA,J,V,D,length,size
CASSLAGLSSGNTIYF,TGTGCCAGCAGTTTGGCGGGCTTAAGCTCTGGAAACACCATATATTTT,TRBJ1-3,TRBV6-5,NA,16,NA
CSVDGGSNQPQHF,TGCAGCGTTGATGGAGGTAGCAATCAGCCCCAGCATTTT,TRBJ1-5,TRBV29-1,NA,13,NA
CASSKGRQGPNSYNSPLHF,TGTGCCAGCAGCAAAGGGCGACAGGGACCGAATTCCTATAATTCACCCCTCCACTTT,TRBJ1-6,TRBV21-1,NA,19,NA
CASSGQGNTEAFF,TGTGCCAGCTCCGGACAGGGAAACACTGAAGCTTTCTTT,TRBJ1-1,TRBV6-6,TRBD1,13,NA
CASSDRQEANYGYTF,TGTGCCAGCAGTGACCGGCAGGAGGCTAACTATGGCTACACCTTC,TRBJ1-2,TRBV6-1,NA,15,NA
CASSGRLSGGEQFF,TGTGCCAGCAGCGGACGTCTAAGCGGGGGGGAGCAGTTCTTC,TRBJ2-1,TRBV9,TRBD2,14,NA
CASSENGGGWNYGYTF,TGTGCCAGCAGTGAGAACGGGGGGGGCTGGAACTATGGCTACACCTTC,TRBJ1-2,TRBV6-2/TRBV6-3,NA,16,NA
CASSPDLIYGYTF,TGTGCCAGCAGCCCGGACTTAATCTATGGCTACACCTTC,TRBJ1-2,TRBV7-2,NA,13,NA
CASSYSGGPYEQYF,TGTGCCAGCAGTTACTCGGGGGGGCCCTACGAGCAGTACTTC,TRBJ2-7,TRBV6-2/TRBV6-3,NA,14,NA
CASSVLDSYGYTF,TGTGCCAGCAGCGTACTCGACAGCTATGGCTACACCTTC,TRBJ1-2,TRBV9,NA,13,NA
CASSQGAGGLGETQYF,TGTGCCAGCAGCCAAGGGGCTGGGGGACTAGGGGAGACCCAGTACTTC,TRBJ2-5,TRBV3-1/TRBV3-2,TRBD2,16,NA
CASSRAGTGVEQYF,TGTGCCAGCAGCCGAGCCGGGACAGGGGTTGAGCAGTACTTC,TRBJ2-7,TRBV7-8,TRBD1,14,NA
CASSTSGGYNQPQHF,TGTGCCAGTAGTACCTCAGGGGGCTACAATCAGCCCCAGCATTTT,TRBJ1-5,TRBV19,TRBD1,15,NA
CASSWDRGRSNQPQHF,TGTGCCAGCAGTTGGGACAGGGGGCGAAGCAATCAGCCCCAGCATTTT,TRBJ1-5,TRBV6-5,TRBD1,16,few
CASRTTAGSGYTF,TGTGCCAGCAGAACTACCGCCGGGTCTGGCTACACCTTC,TRBJ1-2,TRBV12-3/TRBV12-4,NA,13,few